This passage covers 23 T cell receptor beta chains from one sample sequenced in a study of blood T cell repertoires in COVID-19. Profiled with immunoSEQ multiplex PCR; TCRdb holds only in-frame clones, not every one. The table records roughly 320,000 clones, around 86% of them present only once. The specimen was PBMCs or T cells enriched from blood (not recorded which). All receptors derive from a man aged 25-40 years who had recovered from COVID-19.

The chain links TRBV13 to TRBJ1-4; TRBD1 matches at 9 bases. The CDR3 is 15 residues long. Germline lookup yields CDR1 PRHDT and CDR2 FYEKMQ (reference sequence). V gave up 0 bases and J gave up 6 bases; unmatched junction bases: 2. CDR3 in DNA: TGTGCCAGCAGCTTAGGACAGGGGGCTCATGAAAAACTGTTTTTT. Encoded protein: CASSLGQGAHEKLFF.

This clone appeared a few times. The chain combines TRBV19 with TRBJ2-7; D not resolved. Germline CDR1 is LNHDA and CDR2 is SQIVND (reference sequence). CDR3 length: 14 amino acids. V lost 4 bases and J lost 7, with 17 bases in between. CDR3 sequence reads: CASSTLDLAREQYF. DNA for the CDR3: TGTGCCAGTAGTACCCTCGACTTGGCTAGGGAGCAGTACTTC.

This chain links TRBV9 with TRBJ1-1; maybe TRBD1 (6 bases). The CDR3 runs to 14 residues. V was trimmed by 5 bases and J by 4 bases, leaving 15 bases between them. CDR1 is SGDLS and CDR2 is YYNGEE in the germline V gene. The CDR3 bases are TGTGCCAGCAGTGCACCCGACAGGCCCACTGAAGCTTTCTTT. This translates into CASSAPDRPTEAFF.

V and J are TRBV6-1 and TRBJ1-2, with 9 bases matching TRBD1. Germline V gene lookup returns CDR1 MNHNS and CDR2 SASEGT. The trim removed 3 bases at V and 6 bases at J, leaving 8 bases unmatched. This CDR3 is built from 15 residues. This CDR3 reads CASSDRLDRGDGYTF. Here the CDR3 DNA reads TGTGCCAGCAGTGACAGGCTGGACAGGGGTGATGGCTACACCTTC.

The chain combines TRBV12-3 or TRBV12-4 with TRBJ1-3; D might be TRBD1 (6 bases). V gave up 5 bases and J gave up 6 bases, with 11 bases separating them. This CDR3 is 13 amino acids long. The CDR3 DNA reads as TGTGCCAGCAGTCTCGACAGGATAAACACCATATATTTT. It encodes CASSLDRINTIYF.

V usage is TRBV30 and J usage is TRBJ1-1; D is possibly TRBD1 (5 bases). CDR1 GTSNPN and CDR2 SVGIG come from the germline V gene (reference sequence). With 0 bases removed from V and 0 bases from J, the gap between germline ends came to 8 bases. The CDR3 runs 14 residues. The CDR3 reads CAWSVGQLNTEAFF. The CDR3 nucleotides are TGTGCCTGGAGTGTGGGGCAGCTGAACACTGAAGCTTTCTTT. Full variable domain (rest looked up from reference TRBV30 and TRBJ1-1): SQTIHQWPATLVQPVGSPLSLECTVEGTSNPNLYWYRQAAGRGLQLLFYSVGIGQISSEVPQNLSASRPQDRQFILSSKKLLLSDSGFYLCAWSVGQLNTEAFFGQGTRLTVV.

This clone was counted a single time. V usage is TRBV9 and J usage is TRBJ2-3, with TRBD1 matching 9 bases. The V gene's germline CDR1 is SGDLS and CDR2 YYNGEE. V shed 3 bases and J 7 bases; nucleotides not matched to a gene: 12. The CDR3 runs to 16 residues. CDR3 amino acids: CASSALTGGFSNTQYF. The CDR3 coding sequence is TGTGCCAGCAGCGCCCTGACAGGGGGGTTTTCAAATACGCAGTATTTT.

A single count supports this clone. The chain couples TRBV28 to TRBJ1-2; possible D gene TRBD1, 6 bases. The CDR3 spans 14 residues. Looked up from germline, CDR1 is MDHEN and CDR2 is SYDVKM. Trimming cost V 5 bases and J 3 bases, with 13 bases left between them. Here the CDR3 DNA reads TGTGCCAGCAGTATCGACCGGACAGACTATGGCTACACCTTC. It is translated as CASSIDRTDYGYTF.

The CDR3 coding sequence is TGTGCCAGCAGCGACACCGGGACAGAAAATGGAAACACCATATATTTT. Translation: CASSDTGTENGNTIYF. V is TRBV11-2 and J is TRBJ1-3; 7 bases match TRBD1. Germline V lookup: CDR1 SGHAT, CDR2 FQNNGV. J gave up 3 bases and V 5 bases, and 10 bases lay outside the gene matches. This CDR3 comprises 16 residues. Complete variable domain (other parts from reference TRBV11-2 and TRBJ1-3): EAGVAQSPRYKIIEKRQSVAFWCNPISGHATLYWYQQILGQGPKLLIQFQNNGVVDDSQLPKDRFSAERLKGVDSTLKIQPAKLEDSAVYLCASSDTGTENGNTIYFGEGSWLTVV.

The chain links TRBV28 to TRBJ1-5; a weak D match, TRBD1 (6 bases). This CDR3 region has 16 residues. Trimming shortened V by 6 bases and J by 6 bases, and 21 bases separated the two germline ends. CDR1 and CDR2 from the germline V gene are MDHEN and SYDVKM. The CDR3 DNA reads as TGTGCCAGCAGGACTACAGGGTCAGGCGTAGGTCAGCCCCAGCATTTT. Its protein product is CASRTTGSGVGQPQHF.

The chain uses TRBV6-5 and TRBJ1-4, with TRBD1 identical over 8 bases. V lost 4 bases and J lost 8; bases outside the gene matches: 6. This CDR3 spans 14 amino acids. Germline loops: CDR1 MNHEY, CDR2 SVGAGI. CDR3: CASSSGQAREKLFF. The CDR3 DNA follows: TGTGCCAGCAGTTCGGGACAGGCAAGAGAAAAACTGTTTTTT.

V gene TRBV6-2 or TRBV6-3 combines with J gene TRBJ2-1, with 8 bases matching TRBD2. From germline, CDR1 is MNHEY and CDR2 SVGEGT. J was trimmed by 4 bases and V by 4 bases; bases with no gene match: 3. This CDR3 is 14 amino acids long. The DNA of the CDR3 is TGTGCCAGCAGTTTAGCGGGACCATACAATGAGCAGTTCTTC. Translation gives CASSLAGPYNEQFF.

This chain connects TRBV23-1 to TRBJ2-4; D possibly corresponds to TRBD1 (6 bases). TRBV23-1 is an ORF, and what it does is uncertain. The CDR3 totals 19 residues. V lost 7 bases and J 0 bases, leaving 25 bases between the germline ends. CDR3 nucleotides: TGCGCCAGCACCCCGGACAGCCGTGACCTCCCGCTAGCCAAAAACATTCAGTACTTC. It specifies CASTPDSRDLPLAKNIQYF.

The rearrangement uses TRBV7-9 and TRBJ2-2; D unclear. The CDR3 runs 13 residues. V was shortened by 5 bases and J by 6 bases, with 10 bases between the two germline ends. Germline V gives CDR1 SEHNR, CDR2 FQNEAQ (reference sequence). Written as DNA, the CDR3 is TGTGCCAGCAGCCCCTCGGGTCCCGGGGAGCTGTTTTTT. It specifies CASSPSGPGELFF. The full variable domain, in which reference TRBV7-9 and TRBJ2-2 provide the parts outside the CDR3, is DTGVSQNPRHKITKRGQNVTFRCDPISEHNRLYWYRQTLGQGPEFLTYFQNEAQLEKSRLLSDRFSAERPKGSFSTLEIQRTEQGDSAMYLCASSPSGPGELFFGEGSRLTVL.

The chain combines TRBV11-2 with TRBJ2-1; D is unclear. This CDR3 spans 11 amino acids. Trimming took off 3 bases at V and 7 bases at J, with 4 bases between the two ends. CDR1 and CDR2 from the germline V gene are SGHAT and FQNNGV. CDR3 residues: CASSFTNEQFF. CDR3 bases: TGTGCCAGCAGCTTTACTAATGAGCAGTTCTTC. Variable domain in full (rest from reference TRBV11-2 and TRBJ2-1): EAGVAQSPRYKIIEKRQSVAFWCNPISGHATLYWYQQILGQGPKLLIQFQNNGVVDDSQLPKDRFSAERLKGVDSTLKIQPAKLEDSAVYLCASSFTNEQFFGPGTRLTVL.

This chain connects TRBV6-5 to TRBJ2-7, with 8 nucleotides matching TRBD1. The V and J ends lost 5 bases and 7 bases, in that order; junction bases with no gene match: 4. This CDR3 spans 12 amino acids. The germline gives CDR1 MNHEY, CDR2 SVGAGI. The CDR3, as DNA: TGTGCCAGCAGTCAGGGGGCGCGTGAGCAGTACTTC. It translates to CASSQGAREQYF.

The rearrangement joins TRBV4-1 to TRBJ1-5; D is possibly TRBD1 (6 bases). The CDR3 length is 14 residues. V lost 4 bases and J lost 6, with 13 bases in between. Germline lookup yields CDR1 MGHRA and CDR2 YSYEKL. CDR3 DNA sequence: TGCGCCAGCAGCCGAACAGGGACCGGTCAGCCCCAGCATTTT. Its protein is CASSRTGTGQPQHF.

The chain has TRBV11-2 and TRBJ1-4; 9 positions agree with TRBD1. CDR1 SGHAT and CDR2 FQNNGV come from the germline V gene. This CDR3 has 15 residues. Germline trimming cut 4 bases from V and 8 bases from J; bases unmatched to any gene: 8. The CDR3 sequence: CASSSWTGASEKLFF. The CDR3 DNA sequence: TGTGCCAGCAGCTCGTGGACAGGGGCGTCCGAAAAACTGTTTTTT.

The count of this clone is one. The gene calls are TRBV10-1 and TRBJ1-1; D not resolved. V shed 3 bases and J shed 8 bases, with 10 bases lying between them. CDR1 is WNHNN, CDR2 SYGVQD, per germline (reference sequence). This CDR3 is built from 12 residues. The DNA for the CDR3 is TGCGCCAGCAGTGAAGGCGGCAGCGAAGCTTTCTTT. Protein product: CASSEGGSEAFF.

This chain connects TRBV6-2 or TRBV6-3 to TRBJ1-2; 8 nucleotides agree with TRBD1. After removal of 6 bases from V and 4 bases from J, the junction contained 10 bases not matched to a gene. The CDR3 is 15 amino acids. Germline V gene lookup returns CDR1 MNHEY and CDR2 SVGEGT. The CDR3 loop reads CASSPRGTGFYGYTF. The DNA of the CDR3 is TGTGCCAGCAGCCCAAGGGGGACAGGATTCTATGGCTACACCTTC.

The V call is TRBV7-9, the J call TRBJ1-1; no firm D call. The CDR3 consists of 14 residues. Germline CDR1 SEHNR, CDR2 FQNEAQ (reference sequence). The V end lost 1 base, the J end lost 1 base, and 7 bases lay between the germline ends. CDR3 region: CASSLVRPNTEAFF. The CDR3 DNA reads TGTGCCAGCAGCTTAGTTCGTCCGAACACTGAAGCTTTCTTT.

The chain is built from TRBV6-1 and TRBJ1-3; 7 positions match TRBD1. Germline V lookup: CDR1 MNHNS, CDR2 SASEGT. This CDR3 contains 15 residues. V dropped 3 bases and J dropped 7; count of bases not matched to a gene: 9. CDR3 in amino acids: CASSDVSQGDNTIYF. The CDR3, as DNA: TGTGCCAGCAGTGACGTTAGTCAGGGGGACAACACCATATATTTT.

This clone was seen more than once but under ten times. Its ends do not fully match the called genes, so a read error is possible. The chain has TRBV30 and TRBJ1-2; D gene unclear. CDR1 is GTSNPN and CDR2 is SVGIG in the germline V gene (reference sequence). This CDR3 is 11 amino acids long. The CDR3 reads CARRVGGGYTF. CDR3 nucleotides: TGTGCCCGGAGGGTTGGCGGTGGCTACACCTTC.